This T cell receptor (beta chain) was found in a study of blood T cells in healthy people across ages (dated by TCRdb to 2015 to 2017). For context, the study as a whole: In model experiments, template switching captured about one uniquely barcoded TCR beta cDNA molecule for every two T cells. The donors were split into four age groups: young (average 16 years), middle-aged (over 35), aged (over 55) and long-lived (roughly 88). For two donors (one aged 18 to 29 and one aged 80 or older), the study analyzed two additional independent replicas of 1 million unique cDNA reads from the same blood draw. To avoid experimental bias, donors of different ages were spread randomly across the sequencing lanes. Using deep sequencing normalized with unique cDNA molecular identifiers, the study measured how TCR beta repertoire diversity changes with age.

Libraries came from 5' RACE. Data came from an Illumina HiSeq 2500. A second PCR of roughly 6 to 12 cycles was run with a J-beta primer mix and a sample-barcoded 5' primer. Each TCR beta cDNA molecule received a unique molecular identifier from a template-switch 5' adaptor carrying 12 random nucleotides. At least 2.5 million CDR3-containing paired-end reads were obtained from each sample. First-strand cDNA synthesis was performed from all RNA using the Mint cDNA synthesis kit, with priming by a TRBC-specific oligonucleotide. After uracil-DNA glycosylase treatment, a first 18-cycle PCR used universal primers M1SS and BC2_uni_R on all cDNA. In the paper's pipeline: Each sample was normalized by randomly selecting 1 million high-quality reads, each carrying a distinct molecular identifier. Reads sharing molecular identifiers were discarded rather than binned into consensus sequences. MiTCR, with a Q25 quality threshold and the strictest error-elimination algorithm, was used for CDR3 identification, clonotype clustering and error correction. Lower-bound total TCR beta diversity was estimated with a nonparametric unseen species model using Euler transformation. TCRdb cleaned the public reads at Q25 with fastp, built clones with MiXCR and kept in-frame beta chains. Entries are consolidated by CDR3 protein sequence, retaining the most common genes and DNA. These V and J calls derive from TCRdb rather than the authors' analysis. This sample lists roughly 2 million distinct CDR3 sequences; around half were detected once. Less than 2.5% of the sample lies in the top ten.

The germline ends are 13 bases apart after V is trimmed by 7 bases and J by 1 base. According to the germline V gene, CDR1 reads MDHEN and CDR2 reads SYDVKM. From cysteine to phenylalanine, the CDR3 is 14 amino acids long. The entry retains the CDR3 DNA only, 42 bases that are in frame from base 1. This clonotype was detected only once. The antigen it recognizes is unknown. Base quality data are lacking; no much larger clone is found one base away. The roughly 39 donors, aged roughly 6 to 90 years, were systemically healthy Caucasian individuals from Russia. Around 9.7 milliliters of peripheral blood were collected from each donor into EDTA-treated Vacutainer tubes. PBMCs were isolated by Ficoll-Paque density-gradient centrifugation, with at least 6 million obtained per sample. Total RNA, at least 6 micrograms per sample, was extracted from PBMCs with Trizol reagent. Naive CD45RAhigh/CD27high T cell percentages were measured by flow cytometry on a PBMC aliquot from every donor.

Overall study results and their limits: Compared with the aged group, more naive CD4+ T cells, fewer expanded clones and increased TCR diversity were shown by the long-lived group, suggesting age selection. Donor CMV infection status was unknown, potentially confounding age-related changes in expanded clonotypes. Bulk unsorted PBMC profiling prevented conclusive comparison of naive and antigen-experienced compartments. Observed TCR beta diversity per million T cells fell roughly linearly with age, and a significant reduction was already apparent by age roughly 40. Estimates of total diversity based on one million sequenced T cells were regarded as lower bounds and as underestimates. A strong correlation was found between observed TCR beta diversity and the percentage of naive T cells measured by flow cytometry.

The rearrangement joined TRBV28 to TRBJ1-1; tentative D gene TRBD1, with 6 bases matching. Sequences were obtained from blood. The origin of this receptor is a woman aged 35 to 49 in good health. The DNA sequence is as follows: TGTGCCAGCAAACTACAGGGCCGGAACACTGAAGCTTTCTTT. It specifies CASKLQGRNTEAFF.